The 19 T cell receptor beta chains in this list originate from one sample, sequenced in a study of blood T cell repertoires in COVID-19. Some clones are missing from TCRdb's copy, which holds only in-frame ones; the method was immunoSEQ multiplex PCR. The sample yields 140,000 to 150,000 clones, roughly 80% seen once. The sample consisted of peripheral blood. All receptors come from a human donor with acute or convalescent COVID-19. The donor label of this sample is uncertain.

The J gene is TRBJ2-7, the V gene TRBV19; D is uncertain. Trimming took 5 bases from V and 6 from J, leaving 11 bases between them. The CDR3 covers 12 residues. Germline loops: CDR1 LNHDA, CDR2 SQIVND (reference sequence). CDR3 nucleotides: TGTGCCAGTAGTCCTCAGATTGGCGAGCAGTACTTC. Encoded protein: CASSPQIGEQYF. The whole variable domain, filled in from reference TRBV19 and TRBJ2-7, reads DGGITQSPKYLFRKEGQNVTLSCEQNLNHDAMYWYRQDPGQGLRLIYYSQIVNDFQKGDIAEGYSVSREKKESFPLTVTSAQKNPTAFYLCASSPQIGEQYFGPGTRLTVT.

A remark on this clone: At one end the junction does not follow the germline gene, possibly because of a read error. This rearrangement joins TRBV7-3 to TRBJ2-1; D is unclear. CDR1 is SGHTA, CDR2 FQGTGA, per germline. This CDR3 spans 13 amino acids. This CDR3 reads CASSLNSHNEQFF. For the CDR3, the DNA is TGTGCCAGCAGCTTAAACTCCCACAATGAGCAGTTCTTC. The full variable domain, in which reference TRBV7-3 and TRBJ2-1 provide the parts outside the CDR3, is GAGVSQTPSNKVTEKGKYVELRCDPISGHTALYWYRQSLGQGPEFLIYFQGTGAADDSGLPNDRFFAVRPEGSVSTLKIQRTERGDSAVYLCASSLNSHNEQFFGPGTRLTVL.

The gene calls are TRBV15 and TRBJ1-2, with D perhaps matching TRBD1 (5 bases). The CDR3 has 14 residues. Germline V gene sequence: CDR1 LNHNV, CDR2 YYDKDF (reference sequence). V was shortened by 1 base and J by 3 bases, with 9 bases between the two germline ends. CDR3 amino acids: CATSRVTGYYGYTF. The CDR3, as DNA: TGTGCCACCAGCAGAGTAACAGGTTACTATGGCTACACCTTC.

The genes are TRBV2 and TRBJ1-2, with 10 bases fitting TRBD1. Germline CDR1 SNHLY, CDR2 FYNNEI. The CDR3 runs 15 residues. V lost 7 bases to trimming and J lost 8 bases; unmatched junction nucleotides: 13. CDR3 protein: CASTPIGGQGRGYTF. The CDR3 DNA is TGTGCCAGCACCCCGATAGGGGGACAGGGGAGAGGCTACACCTTC.

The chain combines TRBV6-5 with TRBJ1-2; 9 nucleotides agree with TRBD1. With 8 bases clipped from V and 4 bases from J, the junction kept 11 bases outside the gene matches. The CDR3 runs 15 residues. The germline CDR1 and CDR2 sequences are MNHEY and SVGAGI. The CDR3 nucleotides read TGTGCCAGCGTCTCCGGGACAGGGTCTAGCTATGGCTACACCTTC. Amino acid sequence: CASVSGTGSSYGYTF.

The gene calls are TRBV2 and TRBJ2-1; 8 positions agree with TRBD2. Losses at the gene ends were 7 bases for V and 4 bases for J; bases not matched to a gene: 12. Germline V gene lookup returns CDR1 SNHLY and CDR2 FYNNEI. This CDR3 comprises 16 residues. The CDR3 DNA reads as TGTGCCAGCACCCCCAGTTACGGGGGGGAGTACAATGAGCAGTTCTTC. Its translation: CASTPSYGGEYNEQFF.

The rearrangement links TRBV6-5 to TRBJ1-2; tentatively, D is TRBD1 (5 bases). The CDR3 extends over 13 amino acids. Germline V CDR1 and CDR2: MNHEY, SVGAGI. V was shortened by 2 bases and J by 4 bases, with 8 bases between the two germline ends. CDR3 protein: CASSYPDSYGYTF. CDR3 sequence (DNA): TGTGCCAGCAGTTACCCCGACAGCTATGGCTACACCTTC.

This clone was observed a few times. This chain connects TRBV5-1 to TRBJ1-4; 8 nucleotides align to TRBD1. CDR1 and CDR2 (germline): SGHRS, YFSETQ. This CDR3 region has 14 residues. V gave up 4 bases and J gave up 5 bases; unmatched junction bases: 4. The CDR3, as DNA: TGCGCCAGCAGCCCGTGGACAGGGAATGAAAAACTGTTTTTT. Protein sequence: CASSPWTGNEKLFF.

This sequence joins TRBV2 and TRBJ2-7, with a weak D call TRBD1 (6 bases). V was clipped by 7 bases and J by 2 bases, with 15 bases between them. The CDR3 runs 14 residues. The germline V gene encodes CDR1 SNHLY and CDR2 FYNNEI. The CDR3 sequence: CASTRGRGAYEQYF. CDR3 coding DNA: TGTGCCAGCACTCGCGGCAGGGGCGCCTACGAGCAGTACTTC.

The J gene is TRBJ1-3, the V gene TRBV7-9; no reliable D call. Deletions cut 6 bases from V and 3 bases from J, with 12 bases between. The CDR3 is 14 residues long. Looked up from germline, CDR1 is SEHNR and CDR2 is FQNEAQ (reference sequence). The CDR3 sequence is CASRQEGFGNTIYF. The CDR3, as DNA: TGTGCCAGCAGACAAGAGGGTTTTGGAAACACCATATATTTT.

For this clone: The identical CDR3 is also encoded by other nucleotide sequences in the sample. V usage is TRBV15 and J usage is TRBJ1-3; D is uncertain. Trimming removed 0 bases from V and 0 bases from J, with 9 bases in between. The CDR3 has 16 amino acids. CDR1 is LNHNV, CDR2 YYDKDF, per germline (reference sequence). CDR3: CATSRDRESSGNTIYF. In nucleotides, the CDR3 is TGTGCCACCAGCAGAGATAGGGAGAGCTCTGGAAACACCATATATTTT. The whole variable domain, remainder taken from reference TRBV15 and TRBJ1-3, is DAMVIQNPRYQVTQFGKPVTLSCSQTLNHNVMYWYQQKSSQAPKLLFHYYDKDFNNEADTPDNFQSRRPNTSFCFLDIRSPGLGDTAMYLCATSRDRESSGNTIYFGEGSWLTVV.

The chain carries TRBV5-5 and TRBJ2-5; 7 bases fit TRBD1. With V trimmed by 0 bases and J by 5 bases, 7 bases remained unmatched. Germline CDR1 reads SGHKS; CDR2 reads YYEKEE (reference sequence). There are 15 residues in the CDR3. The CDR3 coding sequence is TGTGCCAGCAGCTTGGCCACAGGGGTGAAGGAGACCCAGTACTTC. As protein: CASSLATGVKETQYF.

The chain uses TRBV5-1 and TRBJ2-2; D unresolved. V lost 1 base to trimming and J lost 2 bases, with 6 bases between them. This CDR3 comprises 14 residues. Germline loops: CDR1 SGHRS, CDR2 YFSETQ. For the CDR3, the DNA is TGCGCCAGCAGCTTGATGGCCAACACCGGGGAGCTGTTTTTT. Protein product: CASSLMANTGELFF.

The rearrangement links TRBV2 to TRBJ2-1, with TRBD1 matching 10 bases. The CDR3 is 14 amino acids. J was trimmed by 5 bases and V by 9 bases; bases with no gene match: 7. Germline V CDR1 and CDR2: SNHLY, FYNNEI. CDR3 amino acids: CASIRDRGNNEQFF. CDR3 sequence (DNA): TGTGCCAGTATCCGGGACAGGGGAAACAATGAGCAGTTCTTC.

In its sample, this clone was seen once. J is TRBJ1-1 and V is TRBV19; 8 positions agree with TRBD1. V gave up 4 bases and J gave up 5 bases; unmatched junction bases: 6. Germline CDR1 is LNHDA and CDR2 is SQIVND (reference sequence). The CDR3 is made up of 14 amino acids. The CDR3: CASSSRDRKTEAFF. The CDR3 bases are TGTGCCAGTAGTAGCCGGGACAGGAAGACTGAAGCTTTCTTT.

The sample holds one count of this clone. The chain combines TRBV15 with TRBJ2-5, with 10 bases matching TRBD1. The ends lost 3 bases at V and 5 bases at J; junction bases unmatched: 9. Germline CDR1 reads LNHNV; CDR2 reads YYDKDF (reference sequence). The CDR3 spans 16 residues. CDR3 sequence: CATSRRSGQGGETQYF. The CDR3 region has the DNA TGTGCCACCAGCAGGCGATCCGGACAGGGGGGCGAGACCCAGTACTTC.

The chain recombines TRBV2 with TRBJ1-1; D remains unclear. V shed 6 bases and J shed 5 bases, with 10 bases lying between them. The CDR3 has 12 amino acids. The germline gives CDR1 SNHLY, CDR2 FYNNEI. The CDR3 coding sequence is TGTGCCAGCAGGGATGACAATACTGAAGCTTTCTTT. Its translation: CASRDDNTEAFF.

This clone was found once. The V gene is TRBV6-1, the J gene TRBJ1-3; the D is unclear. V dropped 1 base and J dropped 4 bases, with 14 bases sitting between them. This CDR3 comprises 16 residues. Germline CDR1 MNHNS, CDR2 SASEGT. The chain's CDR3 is CASSEVLTLQGNTIYF. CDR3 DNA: TGTGCCAGCAGTGAAGTTTTGACACTTCAAGGAAACACCATATATTTT.

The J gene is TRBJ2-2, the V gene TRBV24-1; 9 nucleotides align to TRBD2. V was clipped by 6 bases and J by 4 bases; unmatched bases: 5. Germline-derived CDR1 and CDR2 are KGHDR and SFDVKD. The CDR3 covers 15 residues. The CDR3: CATSQSGGSTGELFF. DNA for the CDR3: TGTGCCACCAGTCAAAGCGGGGGGTCCACCGGGGAGCTGTTTTTT.